This T cell receptor (beta chain) emerged from a study of cytomegalovirus exposure and HLA in healthy donors. A multiplex PCR was run with 60 Vbeta primers and 13 Jbeta primers. Generated by immunoSEQ multiplex PCR, the TCRdb table keeps only in-frame clones and is missing some. Of about 120,000 clones listed, 17% were seen once; the top ten hold around 2.6%. This CDR3 region has 16 residues. J was trimmed by 7 bases and V by 5 bases; bases with no gene match: 11. The germline V gene has CDR1 SEHNR and CDR2 FQNEAQ (reference sequence). General study points: Analyzed later, most CMV-associated TCR beta chains appeared HLA-restricted. Previous analysis showed most TCR beta V segments were productive about 87% or about 30% of the time. Sequencing likely produced, as an artifact, a cluster of highly shared sequence variants.

In this sample, this clone turned up a few times. What it binds is unknown. The V and J genes are TRBV7-9 and TRBJ2-1, with 10 bases that match TRBD1. The receptor was derived from a female donor in good health and CMV-seropositive. Sequencing input: PBMCs. The CDR3 is CASSRYWTGGENEQFF. CDR3 bases: TGTGCCAGCAGCAGATATTGGACAGGGGGGGAAAATGAGCAGTTCTTC.